The 5 T cell receptor beta chains reported below all come from one sample, sequenced in a study of T cell responses to AZD1222 COVID-19 vaccine. Data came from immunoSEQ multiplex PCR; TCRdb stores just in-frame clones and leaves some out. The sample lists about 200,000 clones, around 92% occurring once. Sample: peripheral blood, taken on day 0 of AZD1222 vaccination. These receptor sequences come from an adult in good health.

The rearrangement joins TRBV7-6 to TRBJ2-7, with D possibly TRBD2 on 5 matching bases. In germline, CDR1 is SGHVS, CDR2 FNYEAQ. The CDR3 consists of 15 residues. The V end lost 5 bases, the J end lost 2 bases, and 16 bases lay between the germline ends. The CDR3 is CASSIDSGVTYEQYF. In nucleotides, the CDR3 is TGTGCCAGCAGCATCGACTCCGGGGTTACCTACGAGCAGTACTTC. The full variable domain, rest sourced from reference TRBV7-6 and TRBJ2-7, is GAGVSQSPRYKVTKRGQDVALRCDPISGHVSLYWYRQALGQGPEFLTYFNYEAQQDKSGLPNDRFSAERPEGSISTLTIQRTEQRDSAMYRCASSIDSGVTYEQYFGPGTRLTVT.

The CDR3 loop reads CASRETLAGNQETQYF. CDR3 sequence (DNA): TGTGCCAGCAGAGAAACACTAGCGGGTAACCAAGAGACCCAGTACTTC. The chain uses TRBV6-1 and TRBJ2-5, with 9 bases identical to TRBD2. Germline values: CDR1 MNHNS, CDR2 SASEGT. The CDR3 is 16 residues long. The J segment lost 0 bases and the V segment lost 6 bases, leaving 8 bases of the junction unmatched.

A single count supports this clone. The rearrangement links TRBV30 to TRBJ1-1; D is ambiguous. Trimming shortened V by 2 bases and J by 0 bases, and 10 bases separated the two germline ends. CDR1 and CDR2 from the germline V gene are GTSNPN and SVGIG (reference sequence). The CDR3 runs to 14 residues. The chain's CDR3 is CAWSRQGLNTEAFF. The DNA of the CDR3 is TGTGCCTGGAGTCGGCAAGGGTTGAACACTGAAGCTTTCTTT.

This clone was seen once. The chain recombines TRBV7-9 with TRBJ1-5; D unresolved. Trimming shortened V by 3 bases and J by 7 bases, and 10 bases separated the two germline ends. The germline gives CDR1 SEHNR, CDR2 FQNEAQ (reference sequence). The CDR3 consists of 13 residues. The CDR3 here is CASSFMGFQPQHF. The CDR3 coding sequence is TGTGCCAGCAGCTTTATGGGATTCCAGCCCCAGCATTTT.

With respect to this clone: Within the sample, other DNA sequences also encode this same CDR3. The chain is built from TRBV5-5 and TRBJ1-1; no reliable D call. The CDR3 consists of 13 residues. Trimming took 0 bases from V and 1 from J, leaving 4 bases between them. Germline lookup yields CDR1 SGHKS and CDR2 YYEKEE (reference sequence). As DNA, the CDR3 is TGTGCCAGCAGCTTGGGGGGGAACACTGAAGCTTTCTTT. As protein: CASSLGGNTEAFF.